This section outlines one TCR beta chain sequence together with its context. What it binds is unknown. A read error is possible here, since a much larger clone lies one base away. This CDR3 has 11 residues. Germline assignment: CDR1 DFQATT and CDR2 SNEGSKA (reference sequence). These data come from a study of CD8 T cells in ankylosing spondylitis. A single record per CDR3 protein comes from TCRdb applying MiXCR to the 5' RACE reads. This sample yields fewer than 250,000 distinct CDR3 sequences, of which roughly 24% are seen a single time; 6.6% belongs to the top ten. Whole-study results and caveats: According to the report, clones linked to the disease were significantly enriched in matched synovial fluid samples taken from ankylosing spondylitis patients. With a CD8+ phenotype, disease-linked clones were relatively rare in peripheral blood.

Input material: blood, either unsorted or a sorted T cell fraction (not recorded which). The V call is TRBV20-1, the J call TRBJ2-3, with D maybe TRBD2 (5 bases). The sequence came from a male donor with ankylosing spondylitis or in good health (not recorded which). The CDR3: CSATTSYTPYF. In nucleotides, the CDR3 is TGCAGTGCAACTACTAGTTATACGCCGTATTTT.